These 31 T cell receptor beta chains were all obtained from the same sample, sequenced in a study of T cells after yellow fever vaccination (dated by TCRdb to the late 2010s). This sample's treatment or condition label indicates: live attenuated yellow fever vaccine strain. Library method: 5' RACE. The sequencer was an Illumina HiSeq 2500. In-frame beta chains were kept once TCRdb had trimmed the public reads at Q25 with fastp and called clones with MiXCR. Here each entry gathers all rows of one CDR3 protein and keeps the most common genes and DNA. For this sample there are about 550,000 distinct CDR3 sequences; 15% to 20% appear just once. Roughly an eighth of the sample rests with the top ten. The sequencing used PBMCs, collected 15 days after the yellow fever booster vaccination. These receptors all come from a man aged 25-45 years who received the YFV17D yellow fever vaccine.

The V call is TRBV10-3, the J call TRBJ2-7, with a tentative D call TRBD2 (6 bases). Germline CDR1 ENHRY, CDR2 SYGVKD. This CDR3 comprises 14 residues. V dropped 4 bases and J dropped 3 bases, with 13 bases sitting between them. CDR3 sequence reads: CAISVGAGSYEQYF. In nucleotides, the CDR3 is TGTGCCATCAGTGTTGGGGCGGGGAGCTACGAGCAGTACTTC.

As for this clonotype: This may arise from a read error, as a much more abundant clone is one base away. The chain links TRBV6-5 to TRBJ2-1, with TRBD2 matching over 10 bases. The CDR3 loop spans 17 amino acids. The V and J ends lost 2 bases and 9 bases, in that order; junction bases with no gene match: 13. Germline V gene sequence: CDR1 MNHEY, CDR2 SVGAGI. The DNA of the CDR3 is TGTGCCAGCAGTTACGGGTGGAGCGGGAGGGACGCTGTTGAGCAGTTCTTC. Its protein product is CASSYGWSGRDAVEQFF.

The chain carries TRBV4-3 and TRBJ1-3; D is ambiguous. The CDR3 is 15 residues long. Trimming left V 0 bases short and J 1 base short, with 7 bases between. CDR1 LGHNA and CDR2 YSLEER come from the germline V gene. The CDR3 here is CASSQDIFSGNTIYF. CDR3 in DNA: TGCGCCAGCAGCCAAGATATTTTTTCTGGAAACACCATATATTTT.

The J gene is TRBJ2-7, the V gene TRBV29-1; no definite D call. The V and J ends lost 5 bases and 3 bases respectively, with 2 bases between them. Germline V gene sequence: CDR1 SQVTM, CDR2 ANQGSEA. CDR3 length equals 9 residues. The CDR3 DNA follows: TGCAGCGTTAACTACGAGCAGTACTTC. Its protein is CSVNYEQYF.

V is TRBV12-3 or TRBV12-4 and J is TRBJ2-5; D not resolved. This CDR3 is 15 amino acids long. The V gene lost 6 bases and the J gene lost 0 bases, with 14 bases spanning the gap. CDR3 nucleotides: TGTGCCAGCAGGAACAGACACCAATACCAAGAGACCCAGTACTTC. This gives the protein CASRNRHQYQETQYF.

The chain couples TRBV7-2 to TRBJ1-2; D uncertain. Trimming stripped 5 bases from V and 0 bases from J, with 10 bases between. The CDR3 spans 14 residues. Germline V gene lookup returns CDR1 SGHTA and CDR2 FQGNSA. The CDR3 sequence is CASSKQQTNYGYTF. DNA for the CDR3: TGTGCCAGCAGCAAACAACAGACTAACTATGGCTACACCTTC.

This clonotype has more than one count but fewer than ten. J is TRBJ2-2 and V is TRBV5-4; maybe TRBD2 (6 bases). Germline V gene lookup returns CDR1 SGHNT and CDR2 YYREEE (reference sequence). The ends were cut back, 0 bases at V and 2 bases at J, with 14 bases in the middle. CDR3 length: 17 residues. In DNA form, the CDR3 reads TGTGCCAGCAGCTTGGAGCCTAGCGCTCTTAACACCGGGGAGCTGTTTTTT. It translates to CASSLEPSALNTGELFF.

The chain couples TRBV29-1 to TRBJ2-1; D is perhaps TRBD1 or TRBD2 (6 bases each). CDR1 and CDR2 from the germline V gene are SQVTM and ANQGSEA. The CDR3 totals 15 residues. Trimming stripped 8 bases from V and 0 bases from J, with 17 bases between. CDR3 loop: CSPRKGGSSYNEQFF. The CDR3 DNA sequence: TGCAGCCCCCGCAAGGGGGGCAGCTCCTACAATGAGCAGTTCTTC.

The chain recombines TRBV7-2 with TRBJ1-4; TRBD1 might be the D (6 bases). This CDR3 comprises 16 residues. Germline CDR1 SGHTA, CDR2 FQGNSA. Trimming stripped 3 bases from V and 6 bases from J, with 17 bases between. The DNA for the CDR3 is TGTGCCAGCAGCTTTCTATTTACAGGGTCGCATGAAAAACTGTTTTTT. Translating gives CASSFLFTGSHEKLFF.

The chain joins TRBV27 to TRBJ1-5; 10 bases agree with TRBD1. This CDR3 contains 18 residues. The ends lost 4 bases at V and 5 bases at J; junction bases unmatched: 14. Germline CDR1 MNHEY, CDR2 SMNVEV (reference sequence). The CDR3 bases are TGTGCCAGCAGTTACAACCTCGGGACAGGGGACAGGGATCAGCCCCAGCATTTT. It encodes CASSYNLGTGDRDQPQHF.

This sequence joins TRBV2 and TRBJ2-5; weak D call: TRBD1 (5 bases). The V end lost 6 bases, the J end lost 1 base, and 12 bases lay between the germline ends. The germline CDR1 and CDR2 sequences are SNHLY and FYNNEI. The CDR3 spans 14 residues. This CDR3 reads CASSLQALQETQYF. The CDR3 coding sequence is TGTGCCAGCAGCCTACAGGCCCTCCAAGAGACCCAGTACTTC.

The chain recombines TRBV28 with TRBJ1-1; D perhaps matches TRBD1 (6 bases). Trimming left V 6 bases short and J 4 bases short, with 18 bases between. From germline, CDR1 is MDHEN and CDR2 SYDVKM. CDR3 length equals 15 residues. In DNA form, the CDR3 reads TGTGCCAGCAGCACAGGGCCGGGGGGGGGCACTGAAGCTTTCTTT. It is translated as CASSTGPGGGTEAFF.

This sequence joins TRBV6-5 and TRBJ2-7, with 10 bases matching TRBD2. Germline trimming cut 0 bases from V and 1 base from J; bases unmatched to any gene: 3. The CDR3 is 16 amino acids. CDR1 and CDR2 (germline): MNHEY, SVGAGI. For the CDR3, the DNA is TGTGCCAGCAGTTACTCTGGGACTAGCGCTTCCTACGAGCAGTACTTC. Its protein is CASSYSGTSASYEQYF.

This rearrangement joins TRBV20-1 to TRBJ2-7, with 9 bases matching TRBD2. The V gene's germline CDR1 is DFQATT and CDR2 SNEGSKA (reference sequence). V shed 6 bases, J shed 2 bases, and the junction held 5 bases outside the gene matches. The CDR3 totals 13 residues. The CDR3 nucleotides read TGCAGTGCCCCGACTAGCGGAGCCTACGAGCAGTACTTC. Amino acids: CSAPTSGAYEQYF.

The rearrangement links TRBV7-9 to TRBJ2-3; 7 nucleotides agree with TRBD1. Germline V gene data show CDR1 as SEHNR and CDR2 as FQNEAQ (reference sequence). The CDR3 runs to 16 residues. Trimming took 2 bases from V and 2 from J; bases not matched to a gene: 7. This CDR3 reads CASSLSPTGPTDTQYF. CDR3 nucleotide sequence: TGTGCCAGCAGCTTATCCCCGACAGGGCCCACAGATACGCAGTATTTT. The full variable domain, rest sourced from reference TRBV7-9 and TRBJ2-3, is DTGVSQNPRHKITKRGQNVTFRCDPISEHNRLYWYRQTLGQGPEFLTYFQNEAQLEKSRLLSDRFSAERPKGSFSTLEIQRTEQGDSAMYLCASSLSPTGPTDTQYFGPGTRLTVL.

This clonotype was seen only a few times. V usage is TRBV5-1 and J usage is TRBJ2-1; 12 bases match TRBD2. The CDR3 sequence is 14 residues long. Germline V lookup: CDR1 SGHRS, CDR2 YFSETQ. V was pared by 7 bases and J by 5 bases, with 4 bases of the junction left unmatched. CDR3 sequence (DNA): TGCGCCAGCCGCCTAGCGGGAGGGAACAATGAGCAGTTCTTC. It encodes CASRLAGGNNEQFF.

This clonotype was detected only a few times. This CDR3 is CASSLRGSDTEAFF. DNA for the CDR3: TGTGCCAGCTCACTAAGGGGATCGGACACTGAAGCTTTCTTT. J is TRBJ1-1 and V is TRBV18, with a possible D match to TRBD1 (5 bases). V gave up 4 bases and J gave up 3 bases, with 12 bases separating them. Germline assignment: CDR1 KGHSH and CDR2 LQKENI. The CDR3 covers 14 residues.

The CDR3 here is CASWGAGSNQPQHF. The DNA of the CDR3 is TGCGCCAGCTGGGGGGCGGGGAGCAATCAGCCCCAGCATTTT. The chain joins TRBV10-2 to TRBJ1-5, with a weak D call TRBD1 (6 bases). Germline lookup yields CDR1 WSHSY and CDR2 SAAADI. This CDR3 has 14 residues. V was cut by 8 bases and J by 1 base, with 12 bases left in between.

V usage is TRBV19 and J usage is TRBJ2-5; D may be TRBD1 or TRBD2 (5 bases each). Trimming cost V 3 bases and J 5 bases, with 13 bases left between them. This CDR3 has 14 amino acids. Germline-derived CDR1 and CDR2 are LNHDA and SQIVND (reference sequence). This CDR3 is CASSIPGTVETQYF. In nucleotides, the CDR3 is TGTGCCAGTAGTATTCCCGGGACGGTGGAGACCCAGTACTTC. Combining the CDR3 with reference TRBV19 and TRBJ2-5 gives the whole variable domain DGGITQSPKYLFRKEGQNVTLSCEQNLNHDAMYWYRQDPGQGLRLIYYSQIVNDFQKGDIAEGYSVSREKKESFPLTVTSAQKNPTAFYLCASSIPGTVETQYFGPGTRLLVL.

This clonotype has more than one count but fewer than ten. The rearrangement uses TRBV12-3 or TRBV12-4 and TRBJ2-7; 8 nucleotides align to TRBD2. The CDR3 extends over 12 amino acids. V lost 1 base and J lost 12; bases outside the gene matches: 5. The CDR3 bases are TGTGCCAGCAGTTTAGACACTAGCGGTTCGTACTTC. Amino acid sequence: CASSLDTSGSYF.

This clonotype was recorded a few times. V usage is TRBV6-4 and J usage is TRBJ2-7, with 8 bases aligning to TRBD1. V lost 0 bases and J lost 6; bases outside the gene matches: 7. The CDR3 is made up of 15 amino acids. The germline V gene encodes CDR1 MRHNA and CDR2 SNTAGT. CDR3 bases: TGTGCCAGCAGTGACTCGGACAGGGTGGTTATCGAGCAGTACTTC. Residues: CASSDSDRVVIEQYF.

The sample holds a few counts of this clonotype. This chain uses TRBV20-1 with TRBJ1-2, with 7 bases aligning to TRBD1. V lost 7 bases and J lost 3; bases outside the gene matches: 2. Germline V gives CDR1 DFQATT, CDR2 SNEGSKA (reference sequence). This CDR3 has 11 amino acids. CDR3 coding DNA: TGCAGTGGTACAGGGGACTATGGCTACACCTTC. Protein: CSGTGDYGYTF.

This chain uses TRBV23-1 with TRBJ2-5; D uncertain. TRBV23-1 is an ORF for which the function is uncertain. Deletions cut 0 bases from V and 1 base from J, with 6 bases between. The CDR3 sequence is 14 residues long. The DNA for the CDR3 is TGCGCCAGCAGTCAATCAGGGCCCCAAGAGACCCAGTACTTC. Translated: CASSQSGPQETQYF.

J is TRBJ2-7 and V is TRBV5-5, with 9 nucleotides matching TRBD2. V gave up 3 bases and J gave up 2 bases; unmatched junction bases: 6. CDR1 is SGHKS, CDR2 YYEKEE, per germline (reference sequence). This CDR3 is built from 15 residues. Here the CDR3 reads CASSSETSGAYEQYF. The CDR3, as DNA: TGTGCCAGCAGCTCCGAGACTAGCGGTGCCTACGAGCAGTACTTC.

The J gene is TRBJ2-7, the V gene TRBV7-8; no clear D. There are 13 residues in the CDR3. V dropped 1 base and J dropped 6 bases, with 10 bases sitting between them. Germline CDR1 and CDR2: SGHVS and FQNEAQ. The CDR3 DNA reads TGTGCCAGCAGCTTAGACAGTCGGCTCGAGCAGTACTTC. Its translation: CASSLDSRLEQYF.

This clonotype was found a few times. J is TRBJ2-5 and V is TRBV5-4; D is ambiguous. The CDR3 spans 16 residues. Trimming shortened V by 0 bases and J by 2 bases, and 14 bases separated the two germline ends. CDR1 and CDR2 from the germline V gene are SGHNT and YYREEE (reference sequence). The chain's CDR3 is CASSLDGGGWQETQYF. DNA for the CDR3: TGTGCCAGCAGCTTGGATGGTGGCGGATGGCAAGAGACCCAGTACTTC.

The J gene is TRBJ2-7, the V gene TRBV5-1; TRBD1 aligns across 9 bases. The germline gives CDR1 SGHRS, CDR2 YFSETQ. V trimming: 6 bases; J trimming: 3 bases; junction bases outside the gene matches: 10. CDR3 length: 15 residues. The CDR3 region is CASNDGTGPIYEQYF. CDR3 in DNA: TGCGCCAGCAACGATGGGACAGGGCCAATCTACGAGCAGTACTTC. Full variable domain (outside the CDR3, taken from reference TRBV5-1 and TRBJ2-7): KAGVTQTPRYLIKTRGQQVTLSCSPISGHRSVSWYQQTPGQGLQFLFEYFSETQRNKGNFPGRFSGRQFSNSRSEMNVSTLELGDSALYLCASNDGTGPIYEQYFGPGTRLTVT.

This clonotype was detected a few times. The chain carries TRBV3-1 and TRBJ1-6, with 10 positions matching TRBD1. Trimming took 4 bases from V and 14 from J; bases not matched to a gene: 8. This CDR3 has 14 residues. The germline CDR1 and CDR2 sequences are LGHDT and YNNKEL (reference sequence). The CDR3 loop is CASSLDRGRGSLHF. CDR3 sequence (DNA): TGTGCCAGCAGCCTTGACAGGGGGCGAGGGTCCCTCCACTTT.

The J gene is TRBJ2-7, the V gene TRBV18; TRBD2 matches 7 bases. Losses at the gene ends were 3 bases for V and 2 bases for J; bases not matched to a gene: 7. Germline assignment: CDR1 KGHSH and CDR2 LQKENI. The CDR3 consists of 15 residues. The DNA for the CDR3 is TGTGCCAGCTCACCGGGAGGGCGCCTAGCCTACGAGCAGTACTTC. As protein: CASSPGGRLAYEQYF.

Only a few counts were recorded for this clonotype. V and J are TRBV11-2 and TRBJ2-1, with 11 bases that match TRBD2. Unmatched junction bases numbered 5, after V lost 0 bases and J lost 4 bases. Germline V CDR1 and CDR2: SGHAT, FQNNGV. CDR3 length: 17 residues. The chain's CDR3 is CASSLEGTSGSYNEQFF. For the CDR3, the DNA is TGTGCCAGCAGCTTAGAGGGGACTAGCGGCAGTTACAATGAGCAGTTCTTC.

This clonotype has a handful of counts. The chain combines TRBV27 with TRBJ2-7, with 10 bases fitting TRBD1. In germline, CDR1 is MNHEY, CDR2 SMNVEV (reference sequence). J was trimmed by 7 bases and V by 3 bases; bases with no gene match: 12. The CDR3 is 16 amino acids. CDR3 nucleotide sequence: TGTGCCAGCAGTTTCAACCTCGACAGGGGGCGCGGGGAGCAGTACTTC. Its translation: CASSFNLDRGRGEQYF.